What follows are 2 T cell receptor beta chains derived from one specimen sequenced in a study of cytomegalovirus exposure and HLA in healthy donors. The primer mix had 60 Vbeta and 13 Jbeta primers. Sequencing was performed with immunoSEQ multiplex PCR; in TCRdb, only in-frame clones are kept and a portion is missing. The ten top clones account for 1.8%, within a sample of over 35,000 clones. The sample taken for sequencing was PBMCs. Every receptor here comes from a woman aged 25 to 39 in good health and CMV-seronegative.

The genes are TRBV5-5 and TRBJ2-5, with 12 bases that match TRBD2. CDR1 is SGHKS and CDR2 is YYEKEE in the germline V gene (reference sequence). This CDR3 is built from 16 residues. J was trimmed by 4 bases and V by 0 bases; bases with no gene match: 4. The CDR3 here is CASSLAPGLAGETQYF. As DNA, the CDR3 is TGTGCCAGCAGCTTGGCCCCGGGACTAGCGGGAGAGACCCAGTACTTC. Filled out from reference TRBV5-5 and TRBJ2-5, the complete variable domain reads DAGVTQSPTHLIKTRGQQVTLRCSPISGHKSVSWYQQVLGQGPQFIFQYYEKEERGRGNFPDRFSARQFPNYSSELNVNALLLGDSALYLCASSLAPGLAGETQYFGPGTRLLVL.

This rearrangement joins TRBV5-1 to TRBJ2-3; 9 bases map to TRBD1. V dropped 4 bases and J dropped 5; count of bases not matched to a gene: 8. Germline V gives CDR1 SGHRS, CDR2 YFSETQ. The CDR3 extends over 15 amino acids. The CDR3 DNA follows: TGCGCCAGCAGCCCGGGGGGACAGGGTGGAGATACGCAGTATTTT. Encoded protein: CASSPGGQGGDTQYF.